This T cell receptor beta chain derives from a study of T-cell memory formation after mild COVID-19. About the research overall: There were largely donor-specific TCR clusters. Points from the study as a whole: The SARS-CoV-2 specificity of second-wave clones reaching peak at day 37 remained unverified.

TCR alpha and TCR beta cDNA libraries carrying sample barcodes and UMIs came from 5'RACE with constant-segment primers. TCRdb called the 5' RACE reads again in MiXCR, with one record for every CDR3 protein. Here the sample spans approximately 350,000 distinct CDR3 sequences, under 15% being singletons. This clonotype was recorded many times. Its matching antigen is unknown. This CDR3 contains 13 residues. Germline V gene data show CDR1 as SGHTA and CDR2 as FQGNSA. V was cut by 4 bases and J by 6 bases, with 7 bases left in between. The sample comprised PBMCs or a T cell subset sorted from them (not recorded which). The source is a man younger than 35 who had mild COVID-19 (a few samples of this study predate the infection). Cell type and time point are not known. This chain joins TRBV7-2 and TRBJ1-6; D unclear. In DNA form, the CDR3 reads TGTGCCAGCAGCTACCGACCTAATTCACCCCTCCACTTT. This codes for CASSYRPNSPLHF.